These 7 T cell receptor beta chains came from one sample sequenced in a study of control samples from healthy donors and cancer patients. TCRdb keeps only in-frame clones here, not all; method: immunoSEQ multiplex PCR. The data show roughly 88,000 clones, about 82% seen once. Material for sequencing was blood. Every receptor here comes from a young man in good health.

This chain connects TRBV11-3 to TRBJ2-3, with 7 bases identical to TRBD1. V gave up 5 bases and J gave up 4 bases; unmatched junction bases: 9. Germline V gene data show CDR1 as SGHNT and CDR2 as YENEEA. The CDR3 has 15 residues. CDR3 sequence reads: CASSPGTAVADTQYF. The CDR3 nucleotides are TGTGCCAGCAGCCCCGGGACAGCGGTCGCAGATACGCAGTATTTT.

This clone was picked up one time. The gene calls are TRBV12-3 or TRBV12-4 and TRBJ1-3, with D hard to call. The CDR3 runs to 13 residues. Trimming removed 8 bases from V and 3 bases from J, with 11 bases in between. CDR3 amino acids: CASRAANGNTIYF. The CDR3 DNA follows: TGTGCCAGCCGGGCAGCGAATGGAAACACCATATATTTT.

The chain is built from TRBV30 and TRBJ1-1; no clear D. This CDR3 has 14 residues. The V end was cut by 2 bases, the J end by 1 base, with 11 bases between. Germline CDR1 reads GTSNPN; CDR2 reads SVGIG (reference sequence). The CDR3 DNA reads TGTGCCTGGAGTAACAACCGGGCGAACACTGAAGCTTTCTTT. This translates into CAWSNNRANTEAFF.

Written as DNA, the CDR3 is TGTGCCAGCAGTTACCCCATGGCTACCCAAGAGACCCAGTACTTC. It codes for CASSYPMATQETQYF. This chain uses TRBV6-6 with TRBJ2-5; D is unresolved. V lost 2 bases, J lost 1 base, and 11 bases lay in between. Germline values: CDR1 MNHNY, CDR2 SVGAGI (reference sequence). The length of the CDR3 is 15 residues.

The chain links TRBV6-6 to TRBJ1-6; D might be TRBD1 (6 bases). The CDR3 has 16 residues. V lost 5 bases and J 5 bases, leaving 16 bases between the germline ends. Germline CDR1 reads MNHNY; CDR2 reads SVGAGI (reference sequence). In DNA form, the CDR3 reads TGTGCCAGCAGTCCCTACAGGGCAGGAGATAATTCACCCCTCCACTTT. It yields the protein CASSPYRAGDNSPLHF.

V gene TRBV2 combines with J gene TRBJ2-3, with D possibly being TRBD1 (7 bases). V lost 6 bases and J 6 bases, leaving 22 bases between the germline ends. The CDR3 consists of 16 residues. CDR1 and CDR2 from the germline V gene are SNHLY and FYNNEI. The CDR3 is CASSESPDRAGDTQYF. CDR3 DNA sequence: TGTGCCAGCAGCGAATCGCCCGACAGGGCGGGGGATACGCAGTATTTT.

The genes are TRBV5-6 and TRBJ1-3; D is perhaps TRBD1 (5 bases). Per germline, CDR1 SGHDT and CDR2 YYEEEE. V was pared by 4 bases and J by 4 bases, with 18 bases between. The CDR3 runs 16 residues. This CDR3 reads CASSAGPRGSGNTIYF. Written as DNA, the CDR3 is TGTGCCAGCAGCGCCGGGCCGAGGGGCTCCGGAAACACCATATATTTT.